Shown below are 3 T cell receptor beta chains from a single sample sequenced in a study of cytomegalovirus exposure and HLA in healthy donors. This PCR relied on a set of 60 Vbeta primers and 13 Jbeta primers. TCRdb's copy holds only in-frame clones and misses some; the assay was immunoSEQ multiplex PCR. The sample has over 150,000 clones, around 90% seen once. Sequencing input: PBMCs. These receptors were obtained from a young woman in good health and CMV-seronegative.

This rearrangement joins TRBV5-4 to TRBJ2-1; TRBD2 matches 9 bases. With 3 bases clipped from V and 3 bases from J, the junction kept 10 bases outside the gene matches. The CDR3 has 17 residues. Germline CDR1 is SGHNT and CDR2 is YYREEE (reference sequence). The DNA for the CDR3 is TGTGCCAGCAGCTCGGGGACTAGCCAAGGCCTCTACAATGAGCAGTTCTTC. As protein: CASSSGTSQGLYNEQFF.

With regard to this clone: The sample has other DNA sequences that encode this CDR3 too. Here the CDR3 reads CATSRDRQGSDTQYF. In DNA, the CDR3 is TGTGCCACCAGCAGAGATCGACAGGGAAGCGATACGCAGTATTTT. The chain joins TRBV15 to TRBJ2-3, with TRBD1 matching over 7 bases. The V segment lost 0 bases and the J segment 6 bases; nucleotides outside the gene matches: 6. The germline V gene encodes CDR1 LNHNV and CDR2 YYDKDF (reference sequence). The CDR3 sequence is 15 residues long. Based on the CDR3 plus reference TRBV15 and TRBJ2-3, the full variable domain is DAMVIQNPRYQVTQFGKPVTLSCSQTLNHNVMYWYQQKSSQAPKLLFHYYDKDFNNEADTPDNFQSRRPNTSFCFLDIRSPGLGDTAMYLCATSRDRQGSDTQYFGPGTRLTVL.

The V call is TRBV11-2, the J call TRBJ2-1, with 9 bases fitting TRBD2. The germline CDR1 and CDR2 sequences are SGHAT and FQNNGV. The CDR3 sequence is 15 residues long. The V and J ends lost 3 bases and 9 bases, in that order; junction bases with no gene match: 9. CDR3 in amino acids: CASSFSGSGISEQFF. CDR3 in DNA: TGTGCCAGCAGCTTTAGCGGGAGCGGAATCAGTGAGCAGTTCTTC.